The TCR beta chain described here comes from a study of vaccination effects on CD4 cells after COVID-19. Study-level information: Post-vaccine sample collection fell at a median of 72 days after the second dose.

This CDR3 contains 15 residues. The germline CDR1 and CDR2 sequences are SGDLS and YYNGEE. V lost 0 bases to trimming and J lost 6 bases; unmatched junction nucleotides: 6. Assay used: immunoSEQ multiplex PCR; TCRdb lists only in-frame clones, some missing. The sample holds 20,000 to 25,000 clones; roughly four fifths are singletons and the top ten take 9% to 9.5%. There are a few counts of this clone. What it recognizes is unknown. After expansion with viral peptide pools in the ViraFEST assay, antigen-specific CD4+ T cells were sequenced. Culture lasted about nine days before CD4+ T cell isolation. Vaccine administered to participants consisted of two doses of either BNT162b2 or mRNA-1273. The authors replaced half the medium with IL-2 medium on days 3 and 7.

The chain carries TRBV9 and TRBJ2-1, with 7 bases that match TRBD2. The material was CD4+ T cells from PBMCs cultured with HCoV-229E spike peptides, obtained after COVID-19 vaccination. The receptor comes from a human donor who received a COVID-19 vaccine. The CDR3 bases are TGTGCCAGCAGCGTAGCGGGAGGTTCGTTCAATGAGCAGTTCTTC. Encoded protein: CASSVAGGSFNEQFF.